The 9 T cell receptor beta chains below all came from one sample that was sequenced in a study of tumor and adjacent non-tumor tissue in lung cancer. No cell sorting was done before RNA was extracted from the tissue. More than 3 cm separated this lung sample from the edge of the tumor. Three rounds of nested PCR, following a modified ARM-PCR protocol, produced the TCRbeta library. TCRdb re-derived calls from the multiplex PCR reads in MiXCR, one entry per CDR3 protein. Altogether roughly 43,000 distinct CDR3 sequences are present, 60% being singletons, with the ten largest covering under 60%. Sequenced sample: distant non-tumor lung tissue. Receptor source: a man aged 50 or older with non-small cell lung cancer.

There are many counts of this clonotype. V usage is TRBV6-2 or TRBV6-3 and J usage is TRBJ2-3; D is uncertain. This CDR3 is 14 amino acids long. Trimming shortened V by 1 base and J by 2 bases, and 7 bases separated the two germline ends. Germline lookup yields CDR1 MNHEY and CDR2 SVGEGT. CDR3 amino acids: CASSYLFATDTQYF. The CDR3 nucleotides read TGTGCCAGCAGTTACTTGTTTGCCACAGATACGCAGTATTTT.

As concerns this clonotype: A much larger clone is a single base away; this may be a read error. As DNA, the CDR3 is TGTACCAGCAGCCCCAGGGACAGGGATGGTCAGCCCCAGCATTTT. Protein product: CTSSPRDRDGQPQHF. The rearrangement joins TRBV28 to TRBJ1-5; 9 positions match TRBD1. The CDR3 is 15 residues long. Germline lookup yields CDR1 MDHEN and CDR2 SYDVKM.

Details on this clonotype: A read error may be the cause here, since a much bigger clone is one base away. The gene calls are TRBV6-5 and TRBJ1-5, with 7 bases fitting TRBD1. V trimming: 5 bases; J trimming: 4 bases; junction bases outside the gene matches: 5. CDR1 and CDR2 (germline): MNHEY, SVGAGI. This CDR3 spans 14 amino acids. The CDR3 DNA reads as TGTGCCAGCAGTAAGCACAGGGGAAATCAGCCCCAGCATTTT. Its translation is CASSKHRGNQPQHF.

This clonotype came up many times. The CDR3 DNA is TGTGCCAGCAGCCCTCAGGACAGGGCGTACGAGCAGTACTTC. Translating it yields CASSPQDRAYEQYF. The chain joins TRBV7-9 to TRBJ2-7; 8 nucleotides match TRBD1. Trimming took 5 bases from V and 4 from J; bases not matched to a gene: 7. CDR3 length equals 14 residues. CDR1 SEHNR and CDR2 FQNEAQ come from the germline V gene (reference sequence).

Remarks on this clonotype: A junction boundary mismatches the germline segment, possibly from a read error. The rearrangement uses TRBV6-6 and TRBJ1-1; 7 nucleotides agree with TRBD1. CDR1 is MNHNY and CDR2 is SVGAGI in the germline V gene (reference sequence). The CDR3 length is 17 residues. The CDR3 sequence is CARSYLRSGQKNTEAFF. As DNA, the CDR3 is TGTGCCAGGAGTTACTTGAGATCGGGACAGAAGAACACTGAAGCTTTCTTT.

As DNA, the CDR3 is TGCGCCAGCTGCCCAGGCGCCTCCACAGATACGCAGTATTTT. It codes for CASCPGASTDTQYF. The rearrangement links TRBV5-1 to TRBJ2-3; D not certain. CDR1 SGHRS and CDR2 YFSETQ come from the germline V gene. The CDR3 length is 14 residues. Trimming pared 7 bases from V and 2 bases from J, leaving 14 bases between.

As for this clonotype: A much bigger clone sits one base away, suggesting this may be a read error. The chain has TRBV11-3 and TRBJ2-1; no firm D call. The V gene's germline CDR1 is SGHNT and CDR2 YENEEA. CDR3 length equals 16 residues. The CDR3 spells CDSSPRPRSSYNEQFF. The CDR3, as DNA: TGTGACAGCAGCCCAAGACCTAGGAGCTCCTACAATGAGCAGTTCTTC.

The chain has TRBV4-1 and TRBJ2-2, with unresolved D. CDR1 and CDR2 (germline): MGHRA, YSYEKL. Trimming removed 1 base from V and 10 bases from J, with 13 bases in between. The CDR3 runs to 14 residues. The CDR3 region has the DNA TGCGCCAGCAGCCAAGTGTGGAGCACTGTGGAGCTGTTTTTT. This gives the protein CASSQVWSTVELFF.

This clonotype was detected a few times. Here the CDR3 reads CSAATGPSTDTQYF. The DNA for the CDR3 is TGCAGTGCCGCCACAGGACCTAGCACAGATACGCAGTATTTT. This sequence joins TRBV20-1 and TRBJ2-3; weak D call: TRBD1 (5 bases). The V end lost 6 bases, the J end lost 0 bases, and 13 bases lay between the germline ends. This CDR3 has 14 amino acids. CDR1 DFQATT and CDR2 SNEGSKA come from the germline V gene (reference sequence).